The 23 T cell receptor beta chains presented below share a single source sample, sequenced in a study of blood T cell repertoires in COVID-19. Profiling relied on immunoSEQ multiplex PCR, and the TCRdb table lists in-frame clones only, not all of them. The data hold fewer than 350,000 clones, with around 90% observed a single time. The sequencing input was peripheral blood. The receptors shown here come from a woman in her twenties or thirties with COVID-19, enrolled during active disease.

The CDR3 region is CASSPLRPGNEQFF. CDR3 DNA: TGTGCCAGCAGCCCATTGCGTCCGGGAAACGAGCAGTTCTTC. The chain combines TRBV5-5 with TRBJ2-1, with D maybe TRBD2 (5 bases). The CDR3 is made up of 14 amino acids. Germline loops: CDR1 SGHKS, CDR2 YYEKEE (reference sequence). The V gene lost 4 bases and the J gene lost 10 bases, with 18 bases spanning the gap.

This clone is a singleton in its sample. The V and J genes are TRBV6-6 and TRBJ2-1; 7 positions agree with TRBD1. Germline V gene data show CDR1 as MNHNY and CDR2 as SVGAGI (reference sequence). The V segment lost 7 bases and the J segment 6 bases; nucleotides outside the gene matches: 12. CDR3 length: 15 amino acids. CDR3 residues: CASTSTGVTTNEQFF. In DNA form, the CDR3 reads TGTGCCAGCACTTCCACAGGGGTGACCACCAATGAGCAGTTCTTC.

V and J are TRBV12-3 or TRBV12-4 and TRBJ1-4; D is ambiguous. The CDR3 has 12 amino acids. Trimming took 4 bases from V and 12 from J, leaving 12 bases between them. For the CDR3, the DNA is TGTGCCAGCAGTTCCCCTTTCGGGGAACTGTTTTTT. This sequence encodes CASSSPFGELFF.

The V and J genes are TRBV5-5 and TRBJ2-7; D not resolved. The germline V gene encodes CDR1 SGHKS and CDR2 YYEKEE (reference sequence). Trimming took 0 bases from V and 1 from J, leaving 8 bases between them. The CDR3 extends over 14 amino acids. As DNA, the CDR3 is TGTGCCAGCAGCTTGGTGGGCTTTTCCTACGAGCAGTACTTC. Its translation: CASSLVGFSYEQYF.

CDR3 protein: CASSLGGQGIWEQYF. CDR3 DNA: TGTGCCAGCAGCCTAGGGGGACAGGGGATCTGGGAGCAGTACTTC. V is TRBV9 and J is TRBJ2-7, with 10 bases fitting TRBD1. CDR1 is SGDLS and CDR2 is YYNGEE in the germline V gene. The CDR3 extends over 15 amino acids. V lost 4 bases and J lost 7; bases outside the gene matches: 11.

A few counts support this clone. This chain connects TRBV7-8 to TRBJ1-1; D remains unclear. Germline CDR1 SGHVS, CDR2 FQNEAQ. V gave up 4 bases and J gave up 0 bases, with 15 bases separating them. The CDR3 consists of 16 residues. CDR3 region: CASSSAPGRMNTEAFF. The CDR3 DNA reads as TGTGCCAGCAGCTCTGCTCCGGGGAGAATGAACACTGAAGCTTTCTTT.

V usage is TRBV12-3 or TRBV12-4 and J usage is TRBJ1-1; unclear D gene. The V and J ends lost 2 bases and 11 bases respectively, with 9 bases between them. The CDR3 length is 11 residues. Written as DNA, the CDR3 is TGTGCCAGCAGTTTATCGATGCAGGCTTTCTTT. It translates to CASSLSMQAFF.

The chain uses TRBV19 and TRBJ2-7, with D possibly matching TRBD1 (5 bases). Germline values: CDR1 LNHDA, CDR2 SQIVND (reference sequence). The CDR3 contains 14 residues. V was trimmed by 6 bases and J by 0 bases, leaving 12 bases between them. CDR3 bases: TGTGCCAGTAGAAGACAGCAGAGCTCCTACGAGCAGTACTTC. Its translation: CASRRQQSSYEQYF.

The chain is built from TRBV19 and TRBJ1-1; the D is unclear. The CDR3 runs to 12 residues. V lost 7 bases to trimming and J lost 4 bases, with 10 bases between them. Germline values: CDR1 LNHDA, CDR2 SQIVND (reference sequence). The CDR3 loop reads CASTPGGTEAFF. CDR3 sequence (DNA): TGTGCCAGTACCCCAGGAGGCACTGAAGCTTTCTTT.

This rearrangement joins TRBV2 to TRBJ2-1; D is uncertain. Between the trimmed V and J ends, which lost 4 bases and 0 bases, there was a span of 13 bases. Germline CDR1 reads SNHLY; CDR2 reads FYNNEI. This CDR3 is built from 16 residues. The CDR3 loop reads CASSVGSELSYNEQFF. The CDR3, as DNA: TGTGCCAGCAGTGTAGGAAGCGAACTCTCCTACAATGAGCAGTTCTTC.

The rearrangement joins TRBV6-5 to TRBJ1-1, with D perhaps TRBD1 (5 bases). Trimming left V 5 bases short and J 3 bases short, with 10 bases between. CDR1 is MNHEY, CDR2 SVGAGI, per germline. The CDR3 covers 13 residues. The CDR3 region is CASSQQVHTEAFF. The CDR3 nucleotides read TGTGCCAGCAGTCAACAGGTACACACTGAAGCTTTCTTT.

The DNA of the CDR3 is TGTGCCAGCAGTGAAACGGCAGGGTGGTATGGCTACACCTTC. Encoded protein: CASSETAGWYGYTF. V gene TRBV2 combines with J gene TRBJ1-2, with D possibly matching TRBD1 (5 bases). The CDR3 covers 14 residues. Germline V gene lookup returns CDR1 SNHLY and CDR2 FYNNEI. The germline V and J ends were trimmed by 2 bases and 5 bases, with 12 bases remaining between them.

A single count supports this clone. The V call is TRBV5-6, the J call TRBJ2-7, with 9 bases aligning to TRBD2. The V gene end was trimmed by 6 bases and the J gene end by 3 bases; junction bases not matched to a gene: 10. Germline values: CDR1 SGHDT, CDR2 YYEEEE. This CDR3 has 15 amino acids. The CDR3 DNA reads as TGTGCCAGCATGGGTAGCGGGAGAGGGAACTACGAGCAGTACTTC. Amino acids: CASMGSGRGNYEQYF.

The chain combines TRBV6-5 with TRBJ2-5, with D perhaps TRBD1 (6 bases). CDR1 is MNHEY and CDR2 is SVGAGI in the germline V gene. Trimming cost V 6 bases and J 1 base, with 15 bases left between them. The CDR3 is 15 amino acids. The chain's CDR3 is CASSPVWTVQETQYF. The CDR3 DNA sequence: TGTGCCAGCAGCCCCGTCTGGACAGTCCAAGAGACCCAGTACTTC.

The genes are TRBV18 and TRBJ1-3; 7 bases align to TRBD1. Germline V gene lookup returns CDR1 KGHSH and CDR2 LQKENI. J was trimmed by 0 bases and V by 5 bases; bases with no gene match: 10. The CDR3 spans 17 residues. The CDR3 reads CASSFPGQQLSGNTIYF. The CDR3 DNA sequence: TGTGCCAGCTCATTCCCGGGACAGCAACTCTCTGGAAACACCATATATTTT.

V and J are TRBV5-1 and TRBJ2-5, with 12 bases matching TRBD2. There are 17 residues in the CDR3. V lost 0 bases to trimming and J lost 5 bases; unmatched junction nucleotides: 8. The germline CDR1 and CDR2 sequences are SGHRS and YFSETQ. The CDR3 nucleotides read TGCGCCAGCAGCTTGGTTGTGACTAGCGGGAGCGGGGAGACCCAGTACTTC. It yields the protein CASSLVVTSGSGETQYF.

The V gene is TRBV5-1, the J gene TRBJ2-5; D possibly corresponds to TRBD2 (5 bases). This CDR3 has 13 residues. Trimming cost V 0 bases and J 10 bases, with 13 bases left between them. Germline CDR1 is SGHRS and CDR2 is YFSETQ. The CDR3 region is CASSLDGLPSQYF. As DNA, the CDR3 is TGCGCCAGCAGCTTGGATGGACTGCCGAGCCAGTACTTC.

This clone appeared a single time. The chain combines TRBV7-9 with TRBJ2-1; D gene ambiguous. The CDR3 consists of 15 residues. Germline V gene data show CDR1 as SEHNR and CDR2 as FQNEAQ (reference sequence). Trimming pared 1 base from V and 4 bases from J, leaving 11 bases between. The CDR3 is CASSLDPFGYNEQFF. CDR3 DNA sequence: TGTGCCAGCAGCTTAGACCCGTTCGGGTACAATGAGCAGTTCTTC.

This clone occurred once. The chain employs TRBV9 and TRBJ1-6; D not resolved. Looked up from germline, CDR1 is SGDLS and CDR2 is YYNGEE. CDR3 length: 14 amino acids. The V gene lost 0 bases and the J gene lost 5 bases, with 6 bases spanning the gap. The CDR3 bases are TGTGCCAGCAGCGTAGGGGAGGATAATTCACCCCTCCACTTT. Its translation is CASSVGEDNSPLHF.

This chain's CDR3 is CASSSDRGVSGEQYF. The CDR3 bases are TGCGCCAGCAGCTCAGACAGGGGGGTAAGTGGCGAGCAGTACTTC. V usage is TRBV4-1 and J usage is TRBJ2-7, with 9 bases that match TRBD1. The CDR3 runs 15 residues. Germline V lookup: CDR1 MGHRA, CDR2 YSYEKL. V lost 5 bases and J lost 6; bases outside the gene matches: 11.

The rearrangement links TRBV19 to TRBJ1-5; 7 nucleotides align to TRBD1. This CDR3 is 16 amino acids long. The V gene end was trimmed by 3 bases and the J gene end by 6 bases; junction bases not matched to a gene: 11. CDR1 is LNHDA, CDR2 SQIVND, per germline (reference sequence). The chain's CDR3 is CASSIGRGRIGQPQHF. CDR3 DNA sequence: TGTGCCAGTAGTATTGGAAGGGGGCGGATCGGTCAGCCCCAGCATTTT.

This chain connects TRBV6-4 to TRBJ2-7; TRBD2 matches 9 bases. This CDR3 region has 15 residues. Germline V gives CDR1 MRHNA, CDR2 SNTAGT. V lost 3 bases and J lost 6; bases outside the gene matches: 9. The CDR3 sequence: CASSEGLAMICEQYF. The CDR3 DNA follows: TGTGCCAGCAGTGAAGGACTAGCGATGATCTGCGAGCAGTACTTC.

V usage is TRBV7-2 and J usage is TRBJ2-7; 9 bases agree with TRBD2. V gave up 4 bases and J gave up 6 bases; unmatched junction bases: 10. Germline loops: CDR1 SGHTA, CDR2 FQGNSA. The CDR3 has 15 residues. This CDR3 is CASSSLGGRATEQYF. The CDR3 coding sequence is TGTGCCAGCAGCTCCCTGGGCGGGAGGGCCACCGAGCAGTACTTC.